The T cell receptor beta chain described here comes from a study of CD8 T cells in Susac syndrome. In the study overall: Among the Susac syndrome patients who underwent sequencing, about 6 had clinically active disease, while fewer than ten of them were in remission. Overall study results and limits: In total CD8+ repertoires, over 15 Susac-specific public clones were found, and CD8+ TEMRA repertoires had roughly 5.

Trimming removed 0 bases from V and 1 base from J; junction bases left unmatched: 2. Germline CDR1 DFQATT, CDR2 SNEGSKA (reference sequence). The CDR3 is 15 residues long. RNA amounts of about 0.5 to 1 ug underwent reverse transcription with random hexamers. TCRdb used MiXCR to reprocess the immunoSEQ multiplex PCR reads, holding one entry per CDR3 protein. The sample lists around 150,000 distinct CDR3 sequences; roughly 94% were seen once. With respect to this clonotype: Antigen specificity is unknown.

The J gene is TRBJ2-1, the V gene TRBV20-1; 8 positions match TRBD1. The TCR sequence derives from a human donor with Susac syndrome. What was sequenced was CD8+ T cells from PBMCs. CDR3 amino acids: CSARDRQGSYNEQFF. In DNA form, the CDR3 reads TGCAGTGCTAGAGATCGACAGGGGTCCTACAATGAGCAGTTCTTC.